This T cell receptor (beta chain) was profiled in a study of T cells in Graves' hyperthyroidism and ophthalmopathy (dated by TCRdb to between 2017 and 2020). For context, the study as a whole: Peripheral blood samples were taken at the time of initial diagnosis, prior to any treatment. To identify distinguishing TCR V-J signatures, a discovery cohort of 100 or so patients was used, comprising 43 with Graves' ophthalmopathy and under 60 with stable Graves' hyperthyroidism. Whether ophthalmopathy could be predicted prospectively was tested in an independent validation cohort made up of roughly 19 hyperthyroidism patients plus 17 patients who later progressed to ophthalmopathy. The 95 to 100 discovery patients were divided at random into training and test sets in a 7:3 ratio. In addition, the study compared T-cell repertoires in thyroid tissue and in blood from roughly 6 Graves' hyperthyroidism patients. After blood sampling, hyperthyroidism patients were treated with methimazole at a starting dose of 30 mg daily, and ophthalmopathy patients were treated with high-dose intravenous methylprednisolone. According to the paper, TCR Vbeta CDR3 sequencing was carried out on over 130 peripheral blood samples, which came from 40 to 45 ophthalmopathy, roughly 75 hyperthyroidism and roughly 17 progressor patients. Broader findings and caveats from the paper: A 13 V-J signature model separated ophthalmopathy from stable hyperthyroidism, with 87.88% sensitivity and about 81% specificity in cross-validation and 80%/75% in testing. Most expanded thyroid clonotypes (frequency above 0.001) were also detected in blood, a finding suggesting that blood repertoires may reflect thyroid immune responses. In validation, progression to ophthalmopathy was predicted by the model with 55% to 71% sensitivity and nearly 75% specificity, a median of roughly 6.4 months before onset. Sample size was not statistically predetermined, and blinding of investigators to group allocation was not performed.

Ends trimmed: V by 5 bases, J by 10 bases; bases unmatched to a gene: 11. There are 15 amino acids in the CDR3, from cysteine to phenylalanine inclusive. Only the CDR3 DNA is retained, 45 bases long and in frame from the first base. This clonotype was observed many times. Its cognate antigen has yet to be identified. No much larger clonotype is one base removed from it; base qualities were not supplied. Graves' hyperthyroidism was defined as stable when no progression to ophthalmopathy occurred over 18 months of follow-up. Hyperthyroidism patients were newly diagnosed, had a disease duration of under 2 months, and were aged 18 to 65 years. Patients with uncontrolled infections, other autoimmune diseases, pregnancy or lactation were excluded. Diagnoses relied on clinical symptoms, serum thyroxine and TRAb, thyroid ultrasound and orbital computed tomography. Ficoll-Paque density gradient centrifugation was used to isolate PBMCs from about 9.4 ml of fresh peripheral blood. Trizol reagent was used to extract total RNA, and RNA quality was then checked on an Agilent 2100 Bioanalyzer.

TCR beta CDR3 regions were amplified from RNA transcripts. The TCR CDR3 was subjected to a first round of RT-PCR using the HTBI primer set and the Qiagen OneStep RT-PCR kit. Libraries were constructed in a second round of multiplex PCR, after which size selection and purification were performed. The libraries were sequenced on an Illumina HiSeq2000 using paired-end 100 bp reads. The paper's data handling went like this. Raw data were processed with SOAPnuke, discarding reads with adapters, uncalled bases, mean Phred below 15, or no exact constant-primer or identifier match. High-quality paired reads were merged using COPE v1.2.5, and each unique nucleotide sequence was defined as a clonotype. MiTCR v1.1 was used to align clonotypes to the IMGT TRBV, TRBD and TRBJ reference segments. Analysis was restricted to V-J combinations with a frequency above 0.0001, which covered 98% to 99.2% of repertoires. The TCS score was defined as F50 (clonal expansion) divided by E x V (chaos), with BLOSUM62-based TCRdist calculated between CDR3 peptides within each V-J. Welch's t-statistics and random forest reduced around 550 V-J features to 10 to 15, which were used in a naive Bayes classifier (R e1071). TCRdb reprocessing: public reads trimmed at Q25 with fastp, clones called with MiXCR, in-frame beta chains kept. When rows share a CDR3 protein, they turn into one entry using the most common DNA and genes. The V and J calls and clone size come from TCRdb's table, not from the authors' own analysis. The sample table holds some 460,000 distinct CDR3 sequences, of which around a sixth were seen once. Roughly an eighth of the sample rests with the top ten.

The V and J segments used are TRBV12-3 or TRBV12-4 and TRBJ1-6; 7 junctional bases match TRBD1. This clonotype was sampled from a woman aged 18-35 years with Graves' hyperthyroidism. Sequencing used blood. Here the CDR3 is given as CASSPRRGLPSPLHF. In nucleotides, the sequence is TGTGCCAGCAGTCCCCGCAGGGGGTTACCCTCACCCCTCCACTTT.